This TCR beta chain was recorded in a study of glioma-infiltrating T cells after dendritic cell vaccination. The primer mix had 60 V beta and 13 J beta primers. Sequenced by immunoSEQ multiplex PCR; TCRdb stores in-frame clones only, minus some. Here the sample spans around 100,000 clones, around four fifths being singletons. As for time point: after dendritic cell vaccination, including at tumor progression/relapse. The CDR3 is 15 amino acids. Germline CDR1 reads SNHLY; CDR2 reads FYNNEI. V was pared by 3 bases and J by 3 bases, with 14 bases between. The chain joins TRBV2 to TRBJ2-5; D may be TRBD1 (6 bases). The TCR was taken from a human donor with glioblastoma. The sequencing used blood, collected after dendritic cell vaccination. CDR3 loop: CASSDRDIRKETQYF. The CDR3 DNA follows: TGTGCCAGCAGTGACCGGGACATACGTAAAGAGACCCAGTACTTC.